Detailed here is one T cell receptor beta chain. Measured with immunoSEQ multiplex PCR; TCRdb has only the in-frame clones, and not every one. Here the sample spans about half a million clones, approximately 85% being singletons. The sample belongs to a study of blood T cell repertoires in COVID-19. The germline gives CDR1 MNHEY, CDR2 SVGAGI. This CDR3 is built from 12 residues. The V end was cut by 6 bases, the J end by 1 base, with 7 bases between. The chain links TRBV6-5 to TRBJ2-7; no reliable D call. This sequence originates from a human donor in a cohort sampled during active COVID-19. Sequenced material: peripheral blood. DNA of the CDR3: TGTGCCAGCAGGGCCAGATCCTACGAGCAGTACTTC. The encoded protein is CASRARSYEQYF.